The table lists the clone carrying this T cell receptor (beta chain) with many counts. Its antigen is undetermined. Read data end 3 residues before the CDR3 end; the end is taken from the germline J gene. This sample was included in a study of T cell clonality in common variable immunodeficiency. This CDR3 comprises 15 residues. Trimming took 5 bases from V and 1 from J, leaving 17 bases between them. CDR1 and CDR2 (germline): DFQATT, SNEGSKA (reference sequence). Here immunoSEQ multiplex PCR was the method, and the copy in TCRdb shows in-frame clones only, minus some. Altogether about 37,000 clones were found in the sample, and no singletons occur. Study-wide points: Reportedly, TCR beta sequences from common variable immunodeficiency showed fewer deletions and N-nucleotide insertions. Links between repertoire features and CVID complications were heterogeneity-limited.

This TCR was sampled from a person aged 18-69 years in good health. The specimen sequenced was peripheral blood mononuclear cells. This rearrangement joins TRBV20-1 to TRBJ1-1, with D unresolved. The CDR3 DNA, read in part, is TGCAGTGCTGTTGGGTTGGGCACCGGGAACACTGAA. Translating gives CSAVGLGTGNTE. The CDR3 in full is CSAVGLGTGNTEAFF.